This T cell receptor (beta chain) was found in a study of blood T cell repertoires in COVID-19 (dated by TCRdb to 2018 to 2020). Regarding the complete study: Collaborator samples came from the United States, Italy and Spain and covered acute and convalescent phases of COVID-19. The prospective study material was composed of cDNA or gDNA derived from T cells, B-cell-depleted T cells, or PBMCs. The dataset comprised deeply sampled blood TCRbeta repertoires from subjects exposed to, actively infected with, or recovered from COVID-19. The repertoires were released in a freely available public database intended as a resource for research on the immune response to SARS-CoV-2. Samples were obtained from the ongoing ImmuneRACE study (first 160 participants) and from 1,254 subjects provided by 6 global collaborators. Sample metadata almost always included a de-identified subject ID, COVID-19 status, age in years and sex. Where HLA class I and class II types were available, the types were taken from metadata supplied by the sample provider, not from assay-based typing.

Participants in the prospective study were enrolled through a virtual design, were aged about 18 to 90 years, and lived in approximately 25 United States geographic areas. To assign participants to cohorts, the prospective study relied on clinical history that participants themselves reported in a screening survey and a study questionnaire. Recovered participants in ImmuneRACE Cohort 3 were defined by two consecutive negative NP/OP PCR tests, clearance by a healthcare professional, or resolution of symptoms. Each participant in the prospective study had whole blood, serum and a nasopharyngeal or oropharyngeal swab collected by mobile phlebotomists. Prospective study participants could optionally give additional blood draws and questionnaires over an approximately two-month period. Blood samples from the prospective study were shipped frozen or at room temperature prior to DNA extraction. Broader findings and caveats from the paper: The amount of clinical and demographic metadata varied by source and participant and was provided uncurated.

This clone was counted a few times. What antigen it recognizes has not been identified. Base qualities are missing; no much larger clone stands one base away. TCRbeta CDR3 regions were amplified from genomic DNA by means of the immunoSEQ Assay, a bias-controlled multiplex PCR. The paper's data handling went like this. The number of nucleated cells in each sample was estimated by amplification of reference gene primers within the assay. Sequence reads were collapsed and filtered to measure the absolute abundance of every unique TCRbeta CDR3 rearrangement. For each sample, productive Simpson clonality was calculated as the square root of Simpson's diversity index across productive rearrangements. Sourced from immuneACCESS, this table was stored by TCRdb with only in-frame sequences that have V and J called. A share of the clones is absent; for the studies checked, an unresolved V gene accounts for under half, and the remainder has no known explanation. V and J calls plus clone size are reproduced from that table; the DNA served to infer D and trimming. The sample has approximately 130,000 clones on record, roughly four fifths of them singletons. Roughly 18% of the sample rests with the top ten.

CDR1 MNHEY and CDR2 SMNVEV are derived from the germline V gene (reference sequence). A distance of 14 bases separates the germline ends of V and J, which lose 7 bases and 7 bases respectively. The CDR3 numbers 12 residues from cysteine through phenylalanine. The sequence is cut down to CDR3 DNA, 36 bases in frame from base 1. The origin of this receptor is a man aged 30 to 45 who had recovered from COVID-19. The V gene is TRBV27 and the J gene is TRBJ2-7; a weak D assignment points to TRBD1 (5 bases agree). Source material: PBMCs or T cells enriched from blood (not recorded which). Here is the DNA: TGTGCCAGCACCGAGAAAAGGGGAGAGCAGTACTTC. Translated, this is CASTEKRGEQYF.